In this sample, the clone carrying this T cell receptor (beta chain) turned up a few times. The antigen is unknown. The cDNA had a unique molecular identifier and a template-switch universal primer site. TCRdb ran MiXCR on the 5' RACE reads and lists one entry per CDR3 protein. Seen here are around 230,000 distinct CDR3 sequences, roughly 9.4% observed once, and the top ten hold about 5.5%. These data originate in a study of identical twins. The V gene end was trimmed by 6 bases and the J gene end by 5 bases; junction bases not matched to a gene: 8. CDR3 length: 14 residues. CDR1 and CDR2 (germline): SGHTA, FQGNSA. General study points: Twin sharing of out-of-frame TCR alpha was underestimated by models in monozygotic pairs. Partial confounding of zero-insertion analyses by invariant MAIT and iNKT cells was possible.

Sequencing input: memory (CD45RO+) T cells sorted from blood. The sequence derives from a woman aged 18-29 years in good health. This chain uses TRBV7-2 with TRBJ2-5, with 8 bases lining up with TRBD1. CDR3 coding DNA: TGTGCCAGCAGGCCACCAGGGGGCAGGGAGACCCAGTACTTC. Translation: CASRPPGGRETQYF.